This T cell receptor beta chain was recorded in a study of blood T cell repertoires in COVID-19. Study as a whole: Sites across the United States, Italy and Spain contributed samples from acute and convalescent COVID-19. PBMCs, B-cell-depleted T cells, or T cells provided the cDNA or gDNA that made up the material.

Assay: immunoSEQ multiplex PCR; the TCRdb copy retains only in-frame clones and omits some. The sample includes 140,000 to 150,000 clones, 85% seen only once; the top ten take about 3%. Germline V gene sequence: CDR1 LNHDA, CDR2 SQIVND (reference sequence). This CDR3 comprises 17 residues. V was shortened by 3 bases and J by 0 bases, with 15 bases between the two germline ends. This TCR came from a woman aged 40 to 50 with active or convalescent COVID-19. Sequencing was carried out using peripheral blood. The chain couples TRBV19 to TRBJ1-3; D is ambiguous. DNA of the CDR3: TGTGCCAGTAGTATCGGTATACAGTCCTACTCTGGAAACACCATATATTTT. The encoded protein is CASSIGIQSYSGNTIYF.